The 15 T cell receptor beta chains below come from one sample, sequenced in a study of PD-L1 blockade in urothelial cancer. The table came from immunoSEQ multiplex PCR; TCRdb's copy has only in-frame clones and leaves some out. The profile shows about 51,000 clones, more than 75% of them singletons. Sequenced material: PBMCs, taken around atezolizumab (anti-PD-L1) treatment. The receptors originated from a man aged 55 to 69 with urothelial cancer.

This clone was detected a few times. The V gene is TRBV6-1, the J gene TRBJ1-2; 7 bases are a match to TRBD1. Germline assignment: CDR1 MNHNS and CDR2 SASEGT. Losses at the gene ends were 5 bases for V and 6 bases for J; bases not matched to a gene: 9. The CDR3 contains 14 residues. CDR3: CASSPAGGYDGYTF. CDR3 DNA: TGTGCCAGCAGTCCGGCAGGGGGGTACGATGGCTACACCTTC.

This clone was seen only once. V usage is TRBV7-8 and J usage is TRBJ1-5; D might be TRBD1 (6 bases). The CDR3 loop spans 15 amino acids. V lost 5 bases to trimming and J lost 6 bases, with 17 bases between them. Looked up from germline, CDR1 is SGHVS and CDR2 is FQNEAQ. This chain's CDR3 is CASSQNTGLSQPQHF. CDR3 sequence (DNA): TGTGCCAGCAGCCAAAACACAGGGTTGAGTCAGCCCCAGCATTTT.

Only one count was recorded for this clone. The chain uses TRBV4-1 and TRBJ2-6; tentatively, D is TRBD1 (5 bases). CDR1 is MGHRA and CDR2 is YSYEKL in the germline V gene. V was shortened by 2 bases and J by 1 base, with 18 bases between the two germline ends. The CDR3 has 19 amino acids. The CDR3 DNA sequence: TGCGCCAGCAGCCAACCGCGGACACCCCCAGGGTCTGGGGCCAACGTCCTGACTTTC. Residues: CASSQPRTPPGSGANVLTF.

This sequence joins TRBV6-4 and TRBJ2-2, with TRBD1 as a possible D gene (5 bases). CDR1 is MRHNA, CDR2 SNTAGT, per germline. V lost 6 bases, J lost 4 bases, and 9 bases lay in between. The CDR3 length is 13 residues. The CDR3 DNA reads as TGTGCCAGCAGAAACACAGGCACCGGGGAGCTGTTTTTT. It encodes CASRNTGTGELFF.

The genes are TRBV10-1 and TRBJ1-6; 7 bases match TRBD1. Germline V CDR1 and CDR2: WNHNN, SYGVQD (reference sequence). V was clipped by 6 bases and J by 9 bases; unmatched bases: 8. This CDR3 comprises 14 residues. This chain's CDR3 is CASSPAGGGSPLHF. The DNA for the CDR3 is TGCGCCAGCAGCCCGGCAGGGGGAGGTTCACCCCTCCACTTT.

The rearrangement joins TRBV21-1 to TRBJ2-2; TRBD1, as called in the table, went unchecked against the DNA. TRBV21-1 is designated a pseudogene. This CDR3 region has 18 residues. The CDR3 DNA sequence: TGTGCCAGCAGCAAAATCGTCCCCGACAGGGCCGACACCGGGGAGCTGTTTTTT. This gives the protein CASSKIVPDRADTGELFF.

The rearrangement links TRBV5-5 to TRBJ1-5; D is perhaps TRBD1 (6 bases). This CDR3 has 16 residues. Germline V lookup: CDR1 SGHKS, CDR2 YYEKEE (reference sequence). The V and J ends lost 4 bases and 6 bases respectively, with 20 bases between them. The CDR3 DNA sequence: TGTGCCAGCAGCCCCTTTTTGGTCGGGGGGCCTCAGCCCCAGCATTTT. Translating it yields CASSPFLVGGPQPQHF. Looking up the rest from reference TRBV5-5 and TRBJ1-5 gives the full variable domain: DAGVTQSPTHLIKTRGQQVTLRCSPISGHKSVSWYQQVLGQGPQFIFQYYEKEERGRGNFPDRFSARQFPNYSSELNVNALLLGDSALYLCASSPFLVGGPQPQHFGDGTRLSIL.

In the case of this clone: One junction end disagrees with the germline gene, perhaps due to a read error. The chain carries TRBV5-1 and TRBJ1-3; maybe TRBD1 (6 bases). CDR3 length: 15 amino acids. Germline CDR1 SGHRS, CDR2 YFSETQ. CDR3 sequence reads: CASSQGTNSGNAIYF. CDR3 bases: TGCGCCAGCAGCCAGGGGACTAACTCTGGAAACGCCATATATTTT.

The genes are TRBV5-6 and TRBJ1-2; 11 bases align to TRBD1. The V gene's germline CDR1 is SGHDT and CDR2 YYEEEE. Trimming took 2 bases from V and 3 from J; bases not matched to a gene: 12. CDR3 length equals 18 residues. The CDR3 bases are TGTGCCAGCAGCTTTAGGTTGGGACAGGGGGGACCAGACTATGGCTACACCTTC. Translation: CASSFRLGQGGPDYGYTF.

The gene calls are TRBV10-3 and TRBJ1-3; 7 nucleotides align to TRBD1. The CDR3 contains 14 residues. Germline-derived CDR1 and CDR2 are ENHRY and SYGVKD. The V and J ends lost 6 bases and 3 bases, in that order; junction bases with no gene match: 5. The CDR3 protein is CAIREDRRGNTIYF. The CDR3 bases are TGTGCCATCAGGGAGGACAGGCGTGGAAACACCATATATTTT.

This clone was seen only once. The chain is built from TRBV7-2 and TRBJ2-3; 7 bases are shared with TRBD2. CDR3 length: 16 residues. The J segment lost 8 bases and the V segment lost 5 bases, leaving 16 bases of the junction unmatched. CDR1 and CDR2 (germline): SGHTA, FQGNSA. The CDR3 region has the DNA TGTGCCAGCAGCCCCGGGGCCACGCGGGGGAAGCTTACGCAGTATTTT. It is translated as CASSPGATRGKLTQYF. Looking up the rest from reference TRBV7-2 and TRBJ2-3 gives the full variable domain: GAGVSQSPSNKVTEKGKDVELRCDPISGHTALYWYRQSLGQGLEFLIYFQGNSAPDKSGLPSDRFSAERTGGSVSTLTIQRTQQEDSAVYLCASSPGATRGKLTQYFGPGTRLTVL.

The chain carries TRBV30 and TRBJ1-5; D is ambiguous. V lost 4 bases and J 5 bases, leaving 21 bases between the germline ends. The V gene's germline CDR1 is GTSNPN and CDR2 SVGIG (reference sequence). This CDR3 contains 16 residues. CDR3 nucleotides: TGTGCCTGGACCCTAAGAGGATTCGGCGGGGATCAGCCCCAGCATTTT. This translates into CAWTLRGFGGDQPQHF.

This chain uses TRBV10-3 with TRBJ2-5; 9 positions match TRBD2. The germline V gene encodes CDR1 ENHRY and CDR2 SYGVKD. Germline trimming cut 11 bases from V and 5 bases from J; bases unmatched to any gene: 9. The CDR3 loop spans 13 amino acids. CDR3 sequence: CASGTSRPETQYF. DNA for the CDR3: TGTGCCTCAGGGACTAGCAGACCTGAGACCCAGTACTTC.

In its sample, this clone was seen a few times. Here the CDR3 DNA reads TGTGCCAGCAGCTTCAGGACAGGGGGATCTGAAGCTTTCTTT. This encodes CASSFRTGGSEAFF. V is TRBV7-8 and J is TRBJ1-1; 10 nucleotides match TRBD1. The CDR3 has 14 amino acids. Germline-derived CDR1 and CDR2 are SGHVS and FQNEAQ. The trim removed 3 bases at V and 6 bases at J, leaving 4 bases unmatched. Based on the CDR3 plus reference TRBV7-8 and TRBJ1-1, the full variable domain is GAGVSQSPRYKVAKRGQDVALRCDPISGHVSLFWYQQALGQGPEFLTYFQNEAQLDKSGLPSDRFFAERPEGSVSTLKIQRTQQEDSAVYLCASSFRTGGSEAFFGQGTRLTVV.

Written as DNA, the CDR3 is TGTGCCATACAGGGGGGAGAGACCCAGTACTTC. This sequence encodes CAIQGGETQYF. The chain is built from TRBV10-3 and TRBJ2-5; TRBD1 matches at 8 bases. The CDR3 is 11 residues long. The junction had 1 base not matched to a gene; V was cut back by 9 bases and J by 4 bases. Germline values: CDR1 ENHRY, CDR2 SYGVKD.